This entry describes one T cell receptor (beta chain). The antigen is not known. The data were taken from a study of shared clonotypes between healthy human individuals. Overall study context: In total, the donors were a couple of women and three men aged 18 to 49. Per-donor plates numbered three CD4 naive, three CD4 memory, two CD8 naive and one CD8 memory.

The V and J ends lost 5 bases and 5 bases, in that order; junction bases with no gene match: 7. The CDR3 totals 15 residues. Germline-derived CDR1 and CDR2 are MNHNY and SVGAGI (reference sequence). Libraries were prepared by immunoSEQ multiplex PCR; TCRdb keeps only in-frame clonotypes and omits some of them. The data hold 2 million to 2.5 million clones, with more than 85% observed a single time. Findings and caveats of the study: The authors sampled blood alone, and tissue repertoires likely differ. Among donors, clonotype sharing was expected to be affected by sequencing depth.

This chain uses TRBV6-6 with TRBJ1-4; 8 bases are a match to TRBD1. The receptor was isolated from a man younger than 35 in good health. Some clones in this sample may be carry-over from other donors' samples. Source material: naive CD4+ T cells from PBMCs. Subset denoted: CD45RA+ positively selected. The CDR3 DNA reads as TGTGCCAGCAGTCCCCCCCGGACAGGGAATGAAAAACTGTTTTTT. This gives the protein CASSPPRTGNEKLFF.